The 9 T cell receptor beta chains below were found in one sample sequenced in a study of beta chain features in type 1 diabetes. Sequencing targeted expressed TCRB transcripts, as all isolated RNA had been reverse transcribed. Assay used: immunoSEQ multiplex PCR; TCRdb lists only in-frame clones, some missing. The sample includes about 620,000 clones, around 16% of them seen just once. The source material was naive CD4+ T cells from blood. The receptors were gathered from a man aged 18 to 29 in good health.

The chain couples TRBV5-1 to TRBJ2-7, with 10 bases fitting TRBD1. The V and J ends lost 0 bases and 3 bases, in that order; junction bases with no gene match: 3. This CDR3 spans 15 amino acids. Germline loops: CDR1 SGHRS, CDR2 YFSETQ. The CDR3 DNA follows: TGCGCCAGCAGCTTGGAAGGGACAGGGGACTACGAGCAGTACTTC. Residues: CASSLEGTGDYEQYF.

The chain combines TRBV7-9 with TRBJ2-7, with 9 bases that match TRBD1. CDR3 length equals 15 residues. The V gene end was trimmed by 5 bases and the J gene end by 5 bases; junction bases not matched to a gene: 10. The germline V gene has CDR1 SEHNR and CDR2 FQNEAQ (reference sequence). The CDR3 region is CASSPWNRGLDEQYF. CDR3 bases: TGTGCCAGCAGCCCCTGGAACAGGGGGCTCGACGAGCAGTACTTC. Together with reference TRBV7-9 and TRBJ2-7, the CDR3 gives the full variable domain: DTGVSQNPRHKITKRGQNVTFRCDPISEHNRLYWYRQTLGQGPEFLTYFQNEAQLEKSRLLSDRFSAERPKGSFSTLEIQRTEQGDSAMYLCASSPWNRGLDEQYFGPGTRLTVT.

The V call is TRBV2, the J call TRBJ1-4; 9 positions agree with TRBD1. The V and J ends lost 7 bases and 2 bases, in that order; junction bases with no gene match: 8. Germline loops: CDR1 SNHLY, CDR2 FYNNEI. The CDR3 is 16 amino acids. CDR3 protein: CASTRTGVGTNEKLFF. CDR3 in DNA: TGTGCCAGCACCAGGACAGGGGTTGGGACTAATGAAAAACTGTTTTTT.

The rearrangement uses TRBV28 and TRBJ2-4; no clear D. The CDR3 runs to 15 residues. Germline V gene data show CDR1 as MDHEN and CDR2 as SYDVKM. With 7 bases removed from V and 0 bases from J, the gap between germline ends came to 13 bases. CDR3 loop: CASIAGTLAKNIQYF. CDR3 sequence (DNA): TGTGCCAGCATCGCAGGTACTCTAGCCAAAAACATTCAGTACTTC.

This clone was observed a few times. V usage is TRBV7-2 and J usage is TRBJ2-2; 7 bases match TRBD2. V gave up 5 bases and J gave up 4 bases; unmatched junction bases: 1. Germline V gene data show CDR1 as SGHTA and CDR2 as FQGNSA. The CDR3 is 13 residues long. CDR3 region: CASSAGVTGELFF. The CDR3 bases are TGTGCCAGCAGCGCGGGGGTCACCGGGGAGCTGTTTTTT. Drawing the rest from reference TRBV7-2 and TRBJ2-2, the complete variable domain is GAGVSQSPSNKVTEKGKDVELRCDPISGHTALYWYRQSLGQGLEFLIYFQGNSAPDKSGLPSDRFSAERTGGSVSTLTIQRTQQEDSAVYLCASSAGVTGELFFGEGSRLTVL.

The chain links TRBV7-2 to TRBJ2-7; 8 bases are a match to TRBD1. The J segment lost 3 bases and the V segment lost 2 bases, leaving 12 bases of the junction unmatched. The CDR3 sequence is 17 residues long. The V gene's germline CDR1 is SGHTA and CDR2 FQGNSA. In DNA form, the CDR3 reads TGTGCCAGCAGCTTACCTCTTCAGGGGACAGGACGCTACGAGCAGTACTTC. It yields the protein CASSLPLQGTGRYEQYF. The full variable domain, rest sourced from reference TRBV7-2 and TRBJ2-7, is GAGVSQSPSNKVTEKGKDVELRCDPISGHTALYWYRQSLGQGLEFLIYFQGNSAPDKSGLPSDRFSAERTGGSVSTLTIQRTQQEDSAVYLCASSLPLQGTGRYEQYFGPGTRLTVT.

The J gene is TRBJ1-1, the V gene TRBV5-6; D call uncertain. V was clipped by 4 bases and J by 6 bases, with 19 bases between them. Per the germline V gene, CDR1 is SGHDT and CDR2 is YYEEEE. The CDR3 extends over 15 amino acids. CDR3 bases: TGTGCCAGCAGCGTGTATACTCGAGAAGGAGCTGAAGCTTTCTTT. It specifies CASSVYTREGAEAFF.

This chain uses TRBV29-1 with TRBJ1-1; possible D gene TRBD1, 5 bases. V gave up 7 bases and J gave up 3 bases, with 24 bases separating them. Germline V gives CDR1 SQVTM, CDR2 ANQGSEA. The CDR3 totals 16 residues. The CDR3 loop is CSAPLWAGSGDTEAFF. The CDR3 DNA is TGCAGCGCCCCCCTCTGGGCAGGGAGTGGGGACACTGAAGCTTTCTTT.

The genes are TRBV5-1 and TRBJ2-1, with D hard to call. Germline CDR1 is SGHRS and CDR2 is YFSETQ. CDR3 size: 15 residues. V gave up 0 bases and J gave up 3 bases, with 10 bases separating them. The CDR3 nucleotides are TGCGCCAGCAGCTTGGACGCACCCTACTACAATGAGCAGTTCTTC. Translating it yields CASSLDAPYYNEQFF.